This record concerns one T cell receptor beta chain sequence. Its antigen is as yet unknown. This record belongs to a study of T cell responses to AZD1222 COVID-19 vaccine. Broader study findings: Recipients of two AZD1222 doses showed rising Spike-specific TCR breadth and depth. Regions 160-218 and 743-854 held dominance among vaccine-associated CD4 TCRs, which spanned spike. Among the donors, most were white British and more were female, and clonal diversity was possibly underestimated.

Germline V gene lookup returns CDR1 MDHEN and CDR2 SYDVKM. The CDR3 runs 15 residues. V was clipped by 7 bases and J by 0 bases, with 15 bases between them. The assay was immunoSEQ multiplex PCR, and TCRdb's table has in-frame clones only and misses some. Of approximately 75,000 clones in the sample, 75% to 90% were seen once. V usage is TRBV28 and J usage is TRBJ1-2, with D unclear. The input for sequencing was peripheral blood, taken 28 days after the second AZD1222 dose. This clonotype was sampled from an adult who received the AZD1222 COVID-19 vaccine. DNA of the CDR3: TGTGCCAGCACCCCCCTCGAGGGAGCTAACTATGGCTACACCTTC. Protein sequence: CASTPLEGANYGYTF.